This T cell receptor (beta chain) comes out of a study of T cell responses to AZD1222 COVID-19 vaccine. In the study overall: Second doses that came at about 4 or about 12 weeks were put together.

Clones were read by immunoSEQ multiplex PCR, and TCRdb kept only the in-frame ones, dropping some. This sample has some 120,000 clones, with about nine tenths found just once. Germline CDR1 reads MGHRA; CDR2 reads YSYEKL. The trim removed 0 bases at V and 9 bases at J, leaving 5 bases unmatched. The CDR3 spans 15 residues. The chain combines TRBV4-1 with TRBJ1-6; 7 nucleotides align to TRBD1. Sample: peripheral blood, taken on day 0 of AZD1222 vaccination. The clonotype comes from an adult in good health. The CDR3 loop is CASSQDRQGFSPLHF. DNA of the CDR3: TGCGCCAGCAGCCAAGATAGACAGGGTTTTTCACCCCTCCACTTT.